Sequencing of this T cell receptor (beta chain) was carried out in a study of CD8 T cells in Susac syndrome. RNA in amounts of roughly 0.5 to 1 ug was reverse transcribed with random hexamers. TCRdb independently ran MiXCR on the immunoSEQ multiplex PCR reads; one entry per CDR3 protein. Of a few hundred thousand distinct CDR3 sequences listed, approximately 90% are singletons. Sequencing of TCR beta was carried out in blood CD8+ and CD4+ T cells. Per germline, CDR1 MNHEY and CDR2 SVGEGT. Trimming removed 5 bases at V and 3 bases at J, with 23 bases between. This CDR3 region has 17 residues. This sequence was found in a human donor with multiple sclerosis. The specimen was CD4+ T cells from PBMCs. This chain links TRBV6-2 or TRBV6-3 with TRBJ2-7; a possible D gene is TRBD2 (5 bases). CDR3 sequence: CASSLRFPGWADYEQYF. The DNA of the CDR3 is TGTGCCAGCAGTCTGAGATTTCCGGGATGGGCGGACTACGAGCAGTACTTC.